What follows are 6 T cell receptor beta chains derived from one specimen sequenced in a study of CD8+ T cells in alopecia areata. TCR sequencing used cDNA made by reverse transcription of extracted RNA. The repertoire was sequenced with immunoSEQ multiplex PCR; TCRdb's copy has only in-frame clones and lacks some. The table records about 82,000 clones, roughly 47% of them present only once. Sequenced: NKG2D-high CD8+ T cells sorted from blood. The receptors stem from a human donor with alopecia areata.

The rearrangement links TRBV21-1 to TRBJ2-5; no DNA check was done on the table's D call, TRBD1. TRBV21-1 is classified as a pseudogene. This CDR3 region has 16 residues. CDR3 DNA sequence: TGTGCCAGCAGCAAAGATTTAGGACAGGGTTTAGAGACCCAGTACTTC. Translation: CASSKDLGQGLETQYF.

This chain connects TRBV27 to TRBJ2-2, with TRBD1 matching over 8 bases. The CDR3 is 17 residues long. Germline assignment: CDR1 MNHEY and CDR2 SMNVEV (reference sequence). After removal of 5 bases from V and 5 bases from J, the junction contained 13 bases not matched to a gene. The CDR3 DNA reads as TGTGCCAGCAGTCCACCCCCCAGGGGGCGCAGGACCGGGGAGCTGTTTTTT. It codes for CASSPPPRGRRTGELFF.

V usage is TRBV7-6 and J usage is TRBJ1-5; the match to TRBD1 covers 9 bases. Germline CDR1 is SGHVS and CDR2 is FNYEAQ. This CDR3 has 15 amino acids. V lost 5 bases to trimming and J lost 8 bases; unmatched junction nucleotides: 10. The CDR3 DNA reads as TGTGCCAGCAGCACCGGACAGGGGTGGACGGAGCCCCAGCATTTT. This codes for CASSTGQGWTEPQHF.

V and J are TRBV15 and TRBJ1-5; D call uncertain. In germline, CDR1 is LNHNV, CDR2 YYDKDF (reference sequence). The length of the CDR3 is 14 residues. V was trimmed by 4 bases and J by 5 bases, leaving 12 bases between them. CDR3 in DNA: TGTGCCACCAGCAAATCTGGCCCCCATCAGCCCCAGCATTTT. Translating gives CATSKSGPHQPQHF.

This clone came up a few times. The chain couples TRBV2 to TRBJ2-3; unclear D gene. This CDR3 has 12 amino acids. Trimming removed 3 bases at V and 1 base at J, with 2 bases between. From germline, CDR1 is SNHLY and CDR2 FYNNEI. The CDR3 sequence: CASSDGTDTQYF. For the CDR3, the DNA is TGTGCCAGCAGTGACGGCACAGATACGCAGTATTTT.

V is TRBV27 and J is TRBJ1-6; 7 bases agree with TRBD1. V shed 5 bases and J 8 bases; nucleotides not matched to a gene: 9. The CDR3 loop spans 15 amino acids. Looked up from germline, CDR1 is MNHEY and CDR2 is SMNVEV (reference sequence). In DNA form, the CDR3 reads TGTGCCAGCAGTACTTTGACAGGGAGGGATTCACCCCTCCACTTT. This encodes CASSTLTGRDSPLHF.